The clone carrying this T cell receptor beta chain was recorded once. There are 13 residues in the CDR3. V dropped 1 base and J dropped 4 bases, with 8 bases sitting between them. Germline CDR1 and CDR2: GTSNPN and SVGIG (reference sequence). This sample is part of a study of blood T cell repertoires in COVID-19. Some clones are missing from TCRdb's copy, which holds only in-frame ones; the method was immunoSEQ multiplex PCR. The table records hundreds of thousands of clones, over 85% of them present only once. The origin of this receptor is a man in his sixties who had recovered from COVID-19. The chain carries TRBV30 and TRBJ1-5; D is unclear. Specimen: PBMCs or T cells enriched from blood (not recorded which). In DNA form, the CDR3 reads TGTGCCTGGAGTGAGGAGGCGAATCAGCCCCAGCATTTT. Translating gives CAWSEEANQPQHF.